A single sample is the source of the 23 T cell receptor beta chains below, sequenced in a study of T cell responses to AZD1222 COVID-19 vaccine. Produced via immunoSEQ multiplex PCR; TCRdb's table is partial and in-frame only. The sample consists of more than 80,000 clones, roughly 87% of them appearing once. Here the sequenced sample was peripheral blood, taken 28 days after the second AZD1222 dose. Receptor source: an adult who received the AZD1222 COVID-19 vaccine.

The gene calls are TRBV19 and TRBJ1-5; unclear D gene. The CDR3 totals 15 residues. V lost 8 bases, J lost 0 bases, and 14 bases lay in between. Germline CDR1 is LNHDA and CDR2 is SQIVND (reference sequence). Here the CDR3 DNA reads TGTGCCAGTCACCGGATTGCCAATAGCAATCAGCCCCAGCATTTT. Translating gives CASHRIANSNQPQHF.

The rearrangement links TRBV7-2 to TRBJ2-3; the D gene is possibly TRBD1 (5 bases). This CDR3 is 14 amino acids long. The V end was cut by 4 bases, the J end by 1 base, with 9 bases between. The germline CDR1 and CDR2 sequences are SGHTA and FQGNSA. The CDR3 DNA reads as TGTGCCAGCAGCTCCCGACAGCGCACAGATACGCAGTATTTT. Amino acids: CASSSRQRTDTQYF.

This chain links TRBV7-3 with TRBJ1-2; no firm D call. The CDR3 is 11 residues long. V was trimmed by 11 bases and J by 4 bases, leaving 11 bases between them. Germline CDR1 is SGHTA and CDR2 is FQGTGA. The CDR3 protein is CAFQAGYGYTF. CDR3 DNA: TGTGCCTTCCAGGCAGGCTATGGCTACACCTTC.

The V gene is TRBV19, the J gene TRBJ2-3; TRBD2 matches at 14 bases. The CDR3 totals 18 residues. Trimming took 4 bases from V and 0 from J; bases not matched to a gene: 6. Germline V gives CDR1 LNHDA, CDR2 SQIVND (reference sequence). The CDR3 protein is CASSRLGLAGASTDTQYF. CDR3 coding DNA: TGTGCCAGTAGTAGGCTGGGACTAGCGGGGGCCAGCACAGATACGCAGTATTTT. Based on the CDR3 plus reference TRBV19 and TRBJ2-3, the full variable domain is DGGITQSPKYLFRKEGQNVTLSCEQNLNHDAMYWYRQDPGQGLRLIYYSQIVNDFQKGDIAEGYSVSREKKESFPLTVTSAQKNPTAFYLCASSRLGLAGASTDTQYFGPGTRLTVL.

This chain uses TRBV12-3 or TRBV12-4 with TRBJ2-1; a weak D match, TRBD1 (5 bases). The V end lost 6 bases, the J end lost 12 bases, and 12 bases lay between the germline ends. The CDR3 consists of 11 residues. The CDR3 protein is CASRDNSGQFF. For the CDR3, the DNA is TGTGCCAGCAGGGACAATTCGGGGCAGTTCTTC.

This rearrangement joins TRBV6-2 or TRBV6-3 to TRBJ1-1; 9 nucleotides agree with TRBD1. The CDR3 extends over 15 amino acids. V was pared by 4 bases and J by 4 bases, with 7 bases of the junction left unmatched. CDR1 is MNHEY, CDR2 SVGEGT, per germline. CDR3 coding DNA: TGTGCCAGCAGTTTCGTACAGGGGGCCCGCACTGAAGCTTTCTTT. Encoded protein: CASSFVQGARTEAFF.

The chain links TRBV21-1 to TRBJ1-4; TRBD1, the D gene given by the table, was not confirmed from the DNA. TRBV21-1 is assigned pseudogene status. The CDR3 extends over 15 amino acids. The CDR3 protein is CASSKVTGFFEKLFF. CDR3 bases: TGTGCCAGCAGCAAAGTTACAGGCTTCTTTGAAAAACTGTTTTTT.

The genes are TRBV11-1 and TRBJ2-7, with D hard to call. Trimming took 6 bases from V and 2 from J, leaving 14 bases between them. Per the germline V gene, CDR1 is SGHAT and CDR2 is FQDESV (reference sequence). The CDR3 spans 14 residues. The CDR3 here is CASSTLVSPYEQYF. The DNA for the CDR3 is TGTGCCAGCAGTACATTAGTTTCCCCCTACGAGCAGTACTTC.

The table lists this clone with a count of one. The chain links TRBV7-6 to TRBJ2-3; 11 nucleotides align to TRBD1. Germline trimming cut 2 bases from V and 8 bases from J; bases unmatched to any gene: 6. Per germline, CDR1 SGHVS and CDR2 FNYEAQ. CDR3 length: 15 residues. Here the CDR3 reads CASSLTGQGAITQYF. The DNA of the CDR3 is TGTGCCAGCAGCTTAACCGGACAGGGGGCGATTACGCAGTATTTT.

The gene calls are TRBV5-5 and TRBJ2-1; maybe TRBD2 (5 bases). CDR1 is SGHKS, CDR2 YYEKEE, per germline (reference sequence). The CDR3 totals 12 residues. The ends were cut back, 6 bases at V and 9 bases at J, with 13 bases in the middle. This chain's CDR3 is CASKELGIEQFF. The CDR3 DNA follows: TGTGCCAGCAAGGAACTAGGGATTGAGCAGTTCTTC.

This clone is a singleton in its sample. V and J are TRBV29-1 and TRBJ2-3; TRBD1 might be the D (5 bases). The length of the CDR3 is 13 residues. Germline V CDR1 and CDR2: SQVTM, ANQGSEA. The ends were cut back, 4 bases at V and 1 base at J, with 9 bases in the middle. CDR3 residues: CSVAPRGTDTQYF. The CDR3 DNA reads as TGCAGCGTTGCTCCCAGGGGCACAGATACGCAGTATTTT.

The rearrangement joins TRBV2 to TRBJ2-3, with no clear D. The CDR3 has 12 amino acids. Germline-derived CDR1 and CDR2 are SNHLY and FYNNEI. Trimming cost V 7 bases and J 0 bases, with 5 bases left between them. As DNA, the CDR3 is TGTGCCAGCACCAAAAGCACAGATACGCAGTATTTT. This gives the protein CASTKSTDTQYF.

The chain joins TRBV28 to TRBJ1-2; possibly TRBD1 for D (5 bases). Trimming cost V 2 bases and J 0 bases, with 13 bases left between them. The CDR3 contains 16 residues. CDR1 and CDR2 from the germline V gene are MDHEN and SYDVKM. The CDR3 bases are TGTGCCAGCAGTTTAGGGGCCTGGGTCGCTAACTATGGCTACACCTTC. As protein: CASSLGAWVANYGYTF.

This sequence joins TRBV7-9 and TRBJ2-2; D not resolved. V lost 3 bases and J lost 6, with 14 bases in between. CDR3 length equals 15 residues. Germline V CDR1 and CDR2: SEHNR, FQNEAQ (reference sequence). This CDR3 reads CASSFPVSVPGELFF. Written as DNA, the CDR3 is TGTGCCAGCAGCTTCCCCGTGAGTGTTCCCGGGGAGCTGTTTTTT.

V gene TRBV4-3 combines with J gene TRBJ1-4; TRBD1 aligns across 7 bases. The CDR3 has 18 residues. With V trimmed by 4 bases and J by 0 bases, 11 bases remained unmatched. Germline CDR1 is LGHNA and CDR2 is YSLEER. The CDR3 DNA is TGCGCCAGCAGCCGAGACAGGGTCGGGGCTGCAACTAATGAAAAACTGTTTTTT. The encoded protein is CASSRDRVGAATNEKLFF.

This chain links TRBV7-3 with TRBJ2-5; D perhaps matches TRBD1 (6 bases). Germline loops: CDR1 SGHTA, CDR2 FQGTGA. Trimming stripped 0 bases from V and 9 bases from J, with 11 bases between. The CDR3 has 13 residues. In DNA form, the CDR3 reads TGTGCCAGCAGCTTAACCGCAGAGGGGGCCCAGTACTTC. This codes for CASSLTAEGAQYF.

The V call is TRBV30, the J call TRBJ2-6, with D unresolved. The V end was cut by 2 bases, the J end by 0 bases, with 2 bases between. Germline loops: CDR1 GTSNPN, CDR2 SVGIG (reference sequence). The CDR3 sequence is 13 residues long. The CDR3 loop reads CAWSSSGANVLTF. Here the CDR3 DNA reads TGTGCCTGGAGTAGCTCTGGGGCCAACGTCCTGACTTTC.

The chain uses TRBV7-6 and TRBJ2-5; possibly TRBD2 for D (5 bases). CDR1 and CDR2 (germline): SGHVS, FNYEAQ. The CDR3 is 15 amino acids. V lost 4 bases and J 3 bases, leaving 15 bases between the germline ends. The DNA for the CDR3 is TGTGCCAGCAGCTCCGAGGCCGGGATTAAAGAGACCCAGTACTTC. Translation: CASSSEAGIKETQYF.

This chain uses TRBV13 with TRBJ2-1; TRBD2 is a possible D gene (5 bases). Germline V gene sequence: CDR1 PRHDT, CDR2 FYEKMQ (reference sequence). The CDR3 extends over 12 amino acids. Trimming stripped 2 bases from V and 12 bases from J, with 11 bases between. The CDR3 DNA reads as TGTGCCAGCAGCTTACAGGCGGCGGGGCAGTTCTTC. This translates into CASSLQAAGQFF.

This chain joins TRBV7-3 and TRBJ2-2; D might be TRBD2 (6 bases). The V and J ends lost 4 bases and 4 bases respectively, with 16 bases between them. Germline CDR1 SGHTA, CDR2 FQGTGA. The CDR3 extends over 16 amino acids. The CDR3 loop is CASSSPTSTATGELFF. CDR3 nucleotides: TGTGCCAGCAGCTCCCCGACTAGTACGGCCACCGGGGAGCTGTTTTTT.

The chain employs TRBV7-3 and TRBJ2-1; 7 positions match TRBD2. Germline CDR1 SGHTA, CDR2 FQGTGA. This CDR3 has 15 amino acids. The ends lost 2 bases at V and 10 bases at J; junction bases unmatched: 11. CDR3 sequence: CASSLDPSGDPEQFF. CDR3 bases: TGTGCCAGCAGCTTAGATCCTAGCGGTGATCCAGAGCAGTTCTTC. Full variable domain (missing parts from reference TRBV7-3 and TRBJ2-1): GAGVSQTPSNKVTEKGKYVELRCDPISGHTALYWYRQSLGQGPEFLIYFQGTGAADDSGLPNDRFFAVRPEGSVSTLKIQRTERGDSAVYLCASSLDPSGDPEQFFGPGTRLTVL.

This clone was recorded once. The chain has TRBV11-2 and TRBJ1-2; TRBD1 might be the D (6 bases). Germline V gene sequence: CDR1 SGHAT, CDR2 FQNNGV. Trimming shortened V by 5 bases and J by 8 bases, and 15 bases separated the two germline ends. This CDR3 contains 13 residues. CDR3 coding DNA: TGTGCCAGCAGCCTGGACGGGGGGGGCGGCTACACCTTC. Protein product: CASSLDGGGGYTF.

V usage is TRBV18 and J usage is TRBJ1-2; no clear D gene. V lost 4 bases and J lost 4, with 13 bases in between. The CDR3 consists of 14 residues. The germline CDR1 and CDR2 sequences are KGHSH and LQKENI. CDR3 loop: CASSQREGSYGYTF. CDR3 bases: TGTGCCAGCTCACAAAGGGAGGGAAGCTATGGCTACACCTTC.